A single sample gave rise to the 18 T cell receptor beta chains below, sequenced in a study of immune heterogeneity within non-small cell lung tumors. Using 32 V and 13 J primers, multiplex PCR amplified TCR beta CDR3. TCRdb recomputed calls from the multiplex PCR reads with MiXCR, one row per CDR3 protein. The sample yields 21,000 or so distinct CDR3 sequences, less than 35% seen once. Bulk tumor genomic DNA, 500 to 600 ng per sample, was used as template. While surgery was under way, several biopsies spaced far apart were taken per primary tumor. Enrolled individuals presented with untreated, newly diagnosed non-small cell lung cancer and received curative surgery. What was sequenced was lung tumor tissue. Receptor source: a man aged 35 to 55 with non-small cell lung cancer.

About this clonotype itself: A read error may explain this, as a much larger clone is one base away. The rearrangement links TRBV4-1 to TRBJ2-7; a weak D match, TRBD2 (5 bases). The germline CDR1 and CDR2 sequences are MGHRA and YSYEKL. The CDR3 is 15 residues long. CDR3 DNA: TGCGTCAGCAGCCAAGACTCCGGGATGTCTTACGAGCAGTACTTC. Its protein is CVSSQDSGMSYEQYF.

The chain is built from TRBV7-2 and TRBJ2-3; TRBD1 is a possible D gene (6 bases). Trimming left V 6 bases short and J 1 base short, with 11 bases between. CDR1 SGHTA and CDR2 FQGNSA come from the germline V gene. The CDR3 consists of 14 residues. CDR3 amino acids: CASRVDRRTDTQYF. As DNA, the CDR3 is TGTGCCAGCAGGGTGGACAGACGCACAGATACGCAGTATTTT. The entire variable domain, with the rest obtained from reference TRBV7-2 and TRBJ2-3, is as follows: GAGVSQSPSNKVTEKGKDVELRCDPISGHTALYWYRQSLGQGLEFLIYFQGNSAPDKSGLPSDRFSAERTGGSVSTLTIQRTQQEDSAVYLCASRVDRRTDTQYFGPGTRLTVL.

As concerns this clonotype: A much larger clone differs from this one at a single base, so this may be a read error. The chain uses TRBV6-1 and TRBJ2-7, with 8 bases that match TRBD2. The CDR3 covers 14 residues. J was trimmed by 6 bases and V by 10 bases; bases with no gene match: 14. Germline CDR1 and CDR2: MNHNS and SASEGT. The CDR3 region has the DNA TGTGCCACCTGGAGAGCAGCGGGAGCGGGCGAGCAGTACTTC. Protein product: CATWRAAGAGEQYF.

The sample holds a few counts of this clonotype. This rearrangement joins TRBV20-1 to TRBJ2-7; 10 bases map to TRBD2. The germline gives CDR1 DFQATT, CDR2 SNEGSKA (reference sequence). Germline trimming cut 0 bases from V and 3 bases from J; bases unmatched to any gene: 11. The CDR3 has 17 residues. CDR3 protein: CSARDHLAGARSYEQYF. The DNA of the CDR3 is TGCAGTGCTAGAGATCATCTAGCGGGAGCGAGGAGCTACGAGCAGTACTTC.

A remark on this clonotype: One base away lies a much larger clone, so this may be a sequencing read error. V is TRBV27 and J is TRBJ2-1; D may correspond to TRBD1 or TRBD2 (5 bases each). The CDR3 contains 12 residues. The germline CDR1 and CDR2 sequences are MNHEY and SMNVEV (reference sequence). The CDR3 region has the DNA TGTGCCATCAGTTTCGAGGGGAATGAGCAGTTCTTC. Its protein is CAISFEGNEQFF.

The CDR3 is CASSTQGRAQPQHF. Written as DNA, the CDR3 is TGTGCCAGCAGTACACAGGGGAGGGCTCAGCCCCAGCATTTT. This chain uses TRBV6-1 with TRBJ1-5; 7 nucleotides line up with TRBD1. The germline V gene has CDR1 MNHNS and CDR2 SASEGT. The CDR3 sequence is 14 residues long. V shed 5 bases, J shed 6 bases, and the junction held 7 bases outside the gene matches.

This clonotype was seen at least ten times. This chain's CDR3 is CASSPRPGGLGYEQYF. CDR3 nucleotides: TGTGCCAGCTCACCCCGCCCAGGGGGCTTGGGTTACGAGCAGTACTTC. V and J are TRBV18 and TRBJ2-7; 8 nucleotides match TRBD1. With 3 bases clipped from V and 4 bases from J, the junction kept 11 bases outside the gene matches. This CDR3 region has 16 residues. Per germline, CDR1 KGHSH and CDR2 LQKENI.

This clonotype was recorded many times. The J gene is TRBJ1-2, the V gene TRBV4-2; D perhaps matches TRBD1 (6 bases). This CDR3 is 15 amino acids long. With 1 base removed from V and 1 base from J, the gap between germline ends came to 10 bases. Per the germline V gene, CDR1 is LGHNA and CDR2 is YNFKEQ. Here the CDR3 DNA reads TGTGCCAGCAGCCAAGGGACAGCAAATAACTATGGCTACACCTTC. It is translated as CASSQGTANNYGYTF.

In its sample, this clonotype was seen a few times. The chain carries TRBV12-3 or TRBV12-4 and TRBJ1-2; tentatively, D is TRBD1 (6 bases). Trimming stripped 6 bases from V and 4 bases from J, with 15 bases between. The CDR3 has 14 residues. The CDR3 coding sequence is TGTGCCAGCAGGTTACAGGGTGCAGCCTATGGCTACACCTTC. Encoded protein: CASRLQGAAYGYTF.

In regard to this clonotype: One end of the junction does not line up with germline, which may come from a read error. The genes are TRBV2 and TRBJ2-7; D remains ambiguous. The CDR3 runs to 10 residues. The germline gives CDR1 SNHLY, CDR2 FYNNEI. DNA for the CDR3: TGTGCCAGCACGTTAAACGAGCAGTGCTTC. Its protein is CASTLNEQCF.

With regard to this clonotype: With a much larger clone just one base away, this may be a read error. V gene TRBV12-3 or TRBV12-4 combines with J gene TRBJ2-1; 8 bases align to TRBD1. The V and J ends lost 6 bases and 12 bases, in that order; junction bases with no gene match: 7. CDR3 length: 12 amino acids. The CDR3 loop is CASSVQGDGQFF. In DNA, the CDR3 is TGTGCCAGCAGCGTACAGGGGGATGGGCAGTTCTTC.

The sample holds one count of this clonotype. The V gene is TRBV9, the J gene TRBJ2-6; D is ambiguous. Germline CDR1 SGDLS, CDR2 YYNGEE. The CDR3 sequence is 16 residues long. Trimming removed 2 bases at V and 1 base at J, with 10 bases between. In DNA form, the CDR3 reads TGTGCCAGCAGCGTGAGACCAGTATCTGGGGCCAACGTCCTGACTTTC. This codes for CASSVRPVSGANVLTF.

CDR3 sequence (DNA): TGTGCCAGCAGTCCTGCGGGAGGGGGGGATGAGCAGTTCTTC. This codes for CASSPAGGGDEQFF. The J gene is TRBJ2-1, the V gene TRBV25-1, with TRBD2 matching 9 bases. Trimming took 5 bases from V and 8 from J; bases not matched to a gene: 7. The V gene's germline CDR1 is MGHDK and CDR2 SYGVNS. The CDR3 is made up of 14 amino acids.

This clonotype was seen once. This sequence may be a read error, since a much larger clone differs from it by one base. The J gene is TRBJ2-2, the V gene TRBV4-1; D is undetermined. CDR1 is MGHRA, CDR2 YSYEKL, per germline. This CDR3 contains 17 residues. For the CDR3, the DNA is TGCGCCAGCAGCCAAGATAGGCTACGCGCGAACACCGTGGAGCTGTTTTTT. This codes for CASSQDRLRANTVELFF.

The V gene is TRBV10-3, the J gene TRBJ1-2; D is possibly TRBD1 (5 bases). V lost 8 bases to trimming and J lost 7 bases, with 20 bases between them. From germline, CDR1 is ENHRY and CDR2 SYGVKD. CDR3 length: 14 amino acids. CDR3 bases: TGTGCCATCGCCACGGGGATAGGGGAAGGTGGCTACACCTTC. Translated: CAIATGIGEGGYTF.

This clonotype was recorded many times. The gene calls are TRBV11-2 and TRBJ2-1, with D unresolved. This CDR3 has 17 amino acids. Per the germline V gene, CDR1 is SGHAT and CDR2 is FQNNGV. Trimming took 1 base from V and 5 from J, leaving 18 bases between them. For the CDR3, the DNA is TGTGCCAGCAGCTTAGCAGATTTTTGGGATTCGGACAATGAGCAGTTCTTC. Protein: CASSLADFWDSDNEQFF.

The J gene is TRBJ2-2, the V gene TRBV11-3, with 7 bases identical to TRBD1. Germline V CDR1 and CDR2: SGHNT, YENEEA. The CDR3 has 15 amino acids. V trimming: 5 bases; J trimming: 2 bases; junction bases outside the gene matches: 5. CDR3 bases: TGTGCCAGCAGCCGGGCAGGGGGTAACACCGGGGAGCTGTTTTTT. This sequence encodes CASSRAGGNTGELFF.

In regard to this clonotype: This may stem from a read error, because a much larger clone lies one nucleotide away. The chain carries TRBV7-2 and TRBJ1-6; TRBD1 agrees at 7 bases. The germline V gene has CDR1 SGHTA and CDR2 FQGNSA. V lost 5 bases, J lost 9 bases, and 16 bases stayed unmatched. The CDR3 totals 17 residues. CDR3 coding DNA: TGTGCCAGCAGCCTAATATACCCGGGACAGTTTCTTTCACCCCTCCACTTT. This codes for CASSLIYPGQFLSPLHF.